This TCR beta chain was identified in a study of blood T cells in healthy people across ages. Study-level findings and limits: Investigators treated diversity estimates from one million T cells as underestimates. Older individuals had lower TCR beta diversity per million T cells (the decline was roughly linear).

Germline V gives CDR1 SGHRS, CDR2 YFSETQ. This CDR3 spans 14 amino acids. J was trimmed by 5 bases and V by 4 bases; bases with no gene match: 6. Next came a second PCR, run for about 6 to 12 cycles, which used a sample-barcoded 5' primer along with a J-beta primer mix. A template-switch adaptor with 12 random nucleotides tagged each cDNA molecule. TCRdb re-analysed the 5' RACE reads in MiXCR, keeping a single row per CDR3 protein. The sample records fewer than 950,000 distinct CDR3 sequences, around 34% being singletons. With respect to this clonotype: The antigen is undetermined.

Sequencing was performed on blood. The J gene is TRBJ1-1, the V gene TRBV5-1, with TRBD1 matching 9 bases. This sequence originates from a man between 18 and 35 years old in good health. DNA of the CDR3: TGCGCCAGCAGCAGGGACAGGGCGGGGACTGAAGCTTTCTTT. Residues: CASSRDRAGTEAFF.